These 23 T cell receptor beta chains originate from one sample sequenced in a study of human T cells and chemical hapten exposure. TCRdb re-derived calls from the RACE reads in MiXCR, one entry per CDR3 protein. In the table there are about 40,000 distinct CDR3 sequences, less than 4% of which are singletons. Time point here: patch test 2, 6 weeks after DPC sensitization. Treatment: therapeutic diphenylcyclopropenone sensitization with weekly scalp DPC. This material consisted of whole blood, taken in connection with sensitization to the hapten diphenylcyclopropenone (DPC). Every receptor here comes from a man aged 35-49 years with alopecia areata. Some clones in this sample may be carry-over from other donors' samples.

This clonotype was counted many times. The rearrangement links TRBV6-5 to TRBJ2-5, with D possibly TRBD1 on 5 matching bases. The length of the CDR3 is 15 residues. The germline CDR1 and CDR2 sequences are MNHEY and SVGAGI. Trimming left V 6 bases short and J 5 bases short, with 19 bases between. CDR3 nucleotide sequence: TGTGCCAGCAGCTTGGACACAAAGTACACCGAGACCCAGTACTTC. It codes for CASSLDTKYTETQYF.

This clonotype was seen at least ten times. CDR3 DNA sequence: TGTGCCAGCAGTTGGGGCTCTGTATGGCAGGGGACCTACAATGAGCAGTTCTTC. Its protein product is CASSWGSVWQGTYNEQFF. This chain joins TRBV28 and TRBJ2-1, with D perhaps matching TRBD1 (6 bases). V was shortened by 4 bases and J by 2 bases, with 21 bases between the two germline ends. Germline assignment: CDR1 MDHEN and CDR2 SYDVKM. The CDR3 extends over 18 amino acids.

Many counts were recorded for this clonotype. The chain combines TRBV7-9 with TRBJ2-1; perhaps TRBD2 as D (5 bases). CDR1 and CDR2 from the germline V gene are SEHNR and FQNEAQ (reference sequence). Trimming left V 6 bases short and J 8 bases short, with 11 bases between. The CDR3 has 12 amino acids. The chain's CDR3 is CASRGLADEQFF. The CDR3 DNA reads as TGTGCCAGCAGGGGCCTAGCCGATGAGCAGTTCTTC.

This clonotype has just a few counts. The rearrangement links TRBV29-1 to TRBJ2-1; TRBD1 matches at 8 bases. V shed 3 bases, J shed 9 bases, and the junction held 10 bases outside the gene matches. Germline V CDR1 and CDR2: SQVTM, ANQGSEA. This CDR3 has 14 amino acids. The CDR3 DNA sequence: TGCAGCGTTGAGAGCGGGCAGGGGGCAGGTGAGCAGTTCTTC. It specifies CSVESGQGAGEQFF.

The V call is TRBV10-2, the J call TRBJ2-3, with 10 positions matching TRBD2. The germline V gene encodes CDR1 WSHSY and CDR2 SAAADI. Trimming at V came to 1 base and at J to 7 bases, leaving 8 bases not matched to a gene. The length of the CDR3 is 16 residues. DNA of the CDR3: TGCGCCAGCAGTGAGTACCCTAGCGGGAGTACAAATACGCAGTATTTT. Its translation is CASSEYPSGSTNTQYF.

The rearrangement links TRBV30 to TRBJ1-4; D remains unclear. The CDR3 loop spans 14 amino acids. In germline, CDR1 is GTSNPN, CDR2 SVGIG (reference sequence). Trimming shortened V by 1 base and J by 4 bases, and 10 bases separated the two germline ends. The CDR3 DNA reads TGTGCCTGGAGTGGGAGGGTGAATAATGAAAAACTGTTTTTT. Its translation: CAWSGRVNNEKLFF.

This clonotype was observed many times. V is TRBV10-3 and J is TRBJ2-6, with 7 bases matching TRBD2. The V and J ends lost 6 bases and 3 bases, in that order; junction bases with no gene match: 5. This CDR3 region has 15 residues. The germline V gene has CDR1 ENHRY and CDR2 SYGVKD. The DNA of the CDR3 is TGTGCCATCAGCGCCGGGGGGAGTGGGGCCAACGTCCTGACTTTC. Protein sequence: CAISAGGSGANVLTF.

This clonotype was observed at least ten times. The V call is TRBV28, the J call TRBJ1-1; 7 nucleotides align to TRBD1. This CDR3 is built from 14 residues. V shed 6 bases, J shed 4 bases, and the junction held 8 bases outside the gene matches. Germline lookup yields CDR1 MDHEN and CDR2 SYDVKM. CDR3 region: CASRITGATTEAFF. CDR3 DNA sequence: TGTGCCAGCAGGATTACAGGGGCTACCACTGAAGCTTTCTTT.

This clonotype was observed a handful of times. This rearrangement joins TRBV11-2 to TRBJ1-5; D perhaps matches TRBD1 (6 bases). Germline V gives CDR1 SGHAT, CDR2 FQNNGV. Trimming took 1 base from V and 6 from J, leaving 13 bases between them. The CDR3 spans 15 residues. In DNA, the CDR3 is TGTGCCAGCAGCTTAGGGCAGGGGTTCGGTCAGCCCCAGCATTTT. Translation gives CASSLGQGFGQPQHF.

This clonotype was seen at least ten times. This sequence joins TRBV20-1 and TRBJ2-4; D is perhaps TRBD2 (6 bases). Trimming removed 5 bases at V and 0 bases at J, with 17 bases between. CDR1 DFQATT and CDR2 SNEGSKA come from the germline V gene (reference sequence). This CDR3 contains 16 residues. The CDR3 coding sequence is TGCAGTGCTGGAAAGGAGGGACTTTTAGCCAAAAACATTCAGTACTTC. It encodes CSAGKEGLLAKNIQYF.

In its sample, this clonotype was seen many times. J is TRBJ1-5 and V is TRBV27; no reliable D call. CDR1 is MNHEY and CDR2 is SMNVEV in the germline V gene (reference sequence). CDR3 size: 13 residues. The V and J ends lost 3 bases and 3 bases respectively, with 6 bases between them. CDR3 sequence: CASSFQINQPQHF. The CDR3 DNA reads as TGTGCCAGCAGTTTCCAGATCAATCAGCCCCAGCATTTT.

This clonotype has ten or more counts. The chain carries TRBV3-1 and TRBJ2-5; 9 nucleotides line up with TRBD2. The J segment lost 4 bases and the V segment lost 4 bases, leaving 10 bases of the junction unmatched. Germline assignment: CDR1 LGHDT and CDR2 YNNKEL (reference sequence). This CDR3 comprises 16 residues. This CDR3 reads CASSPLIAGAGETQYF. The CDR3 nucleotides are TGTGCCAGCAGCCCCCTAATAGCGGGAGCGGGAGAGACCCAGTACTTC.

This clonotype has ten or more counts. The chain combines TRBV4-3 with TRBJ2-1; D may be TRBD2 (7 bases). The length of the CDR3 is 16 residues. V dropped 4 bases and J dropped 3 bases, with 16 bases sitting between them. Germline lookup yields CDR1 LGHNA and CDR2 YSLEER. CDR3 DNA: TGCGCCAGCAGCCTCTGGGGGGGGGCTTTCTACAATGAGCAGTTCTTC. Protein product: CASSLWGGAFYNEQFF.

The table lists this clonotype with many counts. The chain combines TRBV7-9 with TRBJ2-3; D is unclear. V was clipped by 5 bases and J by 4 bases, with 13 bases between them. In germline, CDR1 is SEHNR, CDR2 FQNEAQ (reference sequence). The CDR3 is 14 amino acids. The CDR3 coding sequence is TGTGCCAGCAGCGCCCCAGCGCAGGCAGATACGCAGTATTTT. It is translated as CASSAPAQADTQYF.

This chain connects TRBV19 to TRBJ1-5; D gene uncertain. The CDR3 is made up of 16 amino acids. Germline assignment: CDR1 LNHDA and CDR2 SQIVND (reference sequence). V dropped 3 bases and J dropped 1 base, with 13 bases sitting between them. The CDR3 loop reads CASSMIKMISNQPQHF. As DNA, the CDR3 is TGTGCCAGTAGTATGATAAAGATGATCAGCAATCAGCCCCAGCATTTT. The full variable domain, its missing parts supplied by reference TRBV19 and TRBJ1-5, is DGGITQSPKYLFRKEGQNVTLSCEQNLNHDAMYWYRQDPGQGLRLIYYSQIVNDFQKGDIAEGYSVSREKKESFPLTVTSAQKNPTAFYLCASSMIKMISNQPQHFGDGTRLSIL.

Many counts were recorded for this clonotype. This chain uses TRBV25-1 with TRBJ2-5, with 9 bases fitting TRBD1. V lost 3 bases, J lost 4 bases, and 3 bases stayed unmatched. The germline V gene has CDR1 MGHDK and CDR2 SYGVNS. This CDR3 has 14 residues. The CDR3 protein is CASSDTGQGETQYF. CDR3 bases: TGTGCCAGCAGTGACACGGGACAGGGAGAGACCCAGTACTTC.

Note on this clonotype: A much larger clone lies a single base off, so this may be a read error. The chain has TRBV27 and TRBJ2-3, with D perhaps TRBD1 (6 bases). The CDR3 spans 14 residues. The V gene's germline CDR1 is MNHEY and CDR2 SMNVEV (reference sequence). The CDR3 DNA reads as TGTGCCAACAGTTTATTAGAGGGGGCAGATACGCAGTATTTT. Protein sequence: CANSLLEGADTQYF.

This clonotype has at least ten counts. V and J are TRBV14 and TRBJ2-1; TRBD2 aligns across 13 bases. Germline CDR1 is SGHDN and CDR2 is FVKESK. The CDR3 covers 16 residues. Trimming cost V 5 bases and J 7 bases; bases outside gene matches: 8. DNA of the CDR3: TGTGCCAGCAGCACCCGGACTAGCGGGAGTTGGAATGAGCAGTTCTTC. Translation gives CASSTRTSGSWNEQFF.

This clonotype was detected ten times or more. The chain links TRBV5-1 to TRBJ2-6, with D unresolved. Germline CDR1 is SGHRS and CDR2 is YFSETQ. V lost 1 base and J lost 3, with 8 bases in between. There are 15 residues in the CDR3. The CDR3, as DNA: TGCGCCAGCAGCTTGCGAGTAAGTGGGGCCAACGTCCTGACTTTC. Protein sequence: CASSLRVSGANVLTF. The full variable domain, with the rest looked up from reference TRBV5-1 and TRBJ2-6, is KAGVTQTPRYLIKTRGQQVTLSCSPISGHRSVSWYQQTPGQGLQFLFEYFSETQRNKGNFPGRFSGRQFSNSRSEMNVSTLELGDSALYLCASSLRVSGANVLTFGAGSRLTVL.

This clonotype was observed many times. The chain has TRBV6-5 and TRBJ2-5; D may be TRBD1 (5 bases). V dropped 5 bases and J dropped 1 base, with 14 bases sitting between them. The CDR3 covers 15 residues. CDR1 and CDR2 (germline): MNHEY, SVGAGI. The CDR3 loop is CASSASLDSQETQYF. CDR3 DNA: TGTGCCAGCAGTGCCTCTTTAGACAGCCAAGAGACCCAGTACTTC.

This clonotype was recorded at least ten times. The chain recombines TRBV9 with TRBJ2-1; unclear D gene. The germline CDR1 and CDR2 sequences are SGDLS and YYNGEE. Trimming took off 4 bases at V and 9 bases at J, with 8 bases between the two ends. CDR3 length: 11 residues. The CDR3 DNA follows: TGTGCCAGCAGCTCCACGGGTGAGCAGTTCTTC. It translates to CASSSTGEQFF.

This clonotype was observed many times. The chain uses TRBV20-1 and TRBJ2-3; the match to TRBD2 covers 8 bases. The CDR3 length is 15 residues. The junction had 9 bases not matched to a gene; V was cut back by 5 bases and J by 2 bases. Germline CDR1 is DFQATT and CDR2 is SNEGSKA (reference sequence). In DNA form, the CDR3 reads TGCAGTGCTCGGGGGGGGGCTCGTAACACAGATACGCAGTATTTT. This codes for CSARGGARNTDTQYF.

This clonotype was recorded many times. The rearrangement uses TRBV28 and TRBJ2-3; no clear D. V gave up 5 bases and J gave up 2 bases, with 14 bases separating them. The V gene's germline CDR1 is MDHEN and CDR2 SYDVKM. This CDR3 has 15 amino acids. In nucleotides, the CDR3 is TGTGCCAGCAGTCCATCCCGGCCGGTCACAGATACGCAGTATTTT. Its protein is CASSPSRPVTDTQYF. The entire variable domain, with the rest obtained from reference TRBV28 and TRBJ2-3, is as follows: DVKVTQSSRYLVKRTGEKVFLECVQDMDHENMFWYRQDPGLGLRLIYFSYDVKMKEKGDIPEGYSVSREKKERFSLILESASTNQTSMYLCASSPSRPVTDTQYFGPGTRLTVL.